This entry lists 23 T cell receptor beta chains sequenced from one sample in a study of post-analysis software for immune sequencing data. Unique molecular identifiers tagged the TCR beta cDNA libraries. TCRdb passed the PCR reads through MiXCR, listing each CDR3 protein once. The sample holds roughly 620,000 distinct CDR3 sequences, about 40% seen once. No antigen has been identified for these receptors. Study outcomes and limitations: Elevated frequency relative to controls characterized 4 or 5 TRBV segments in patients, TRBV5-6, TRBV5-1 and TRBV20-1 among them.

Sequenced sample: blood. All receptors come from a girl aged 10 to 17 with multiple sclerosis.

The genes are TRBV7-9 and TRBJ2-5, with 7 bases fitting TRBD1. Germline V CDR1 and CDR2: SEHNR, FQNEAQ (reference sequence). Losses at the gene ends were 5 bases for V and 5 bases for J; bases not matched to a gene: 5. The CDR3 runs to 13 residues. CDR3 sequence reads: CASSIDREETQYF. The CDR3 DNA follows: TGTGCCAGCAGCATAGACAGGGAGGAGACCCAGTACTTC.

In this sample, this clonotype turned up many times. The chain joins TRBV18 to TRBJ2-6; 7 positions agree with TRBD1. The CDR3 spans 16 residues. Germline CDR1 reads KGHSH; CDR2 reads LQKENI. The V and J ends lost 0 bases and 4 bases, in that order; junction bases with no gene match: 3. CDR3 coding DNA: TGTGCCAGCTCACCACCGACAGGGCCCGGGGCCAACGTCCTGACTTTC. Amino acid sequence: CASSPPTGPGANVLTF.

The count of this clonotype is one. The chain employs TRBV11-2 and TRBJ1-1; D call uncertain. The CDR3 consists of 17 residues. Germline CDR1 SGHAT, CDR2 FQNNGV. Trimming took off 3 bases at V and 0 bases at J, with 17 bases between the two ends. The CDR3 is CASSFLVSTAVNTEAFF. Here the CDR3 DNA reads TGTGCCAGCAGCTTTCTAGTATCAACCGCCGTGAACACTGAAGCTTTCTTT.

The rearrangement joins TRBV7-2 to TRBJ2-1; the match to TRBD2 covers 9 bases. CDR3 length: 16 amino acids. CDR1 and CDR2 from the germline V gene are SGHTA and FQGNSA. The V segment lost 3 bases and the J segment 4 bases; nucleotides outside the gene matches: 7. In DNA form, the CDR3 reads TGTGCCAGCAGCTTGGCTAGCGGGACCGAGTACAATGAGCAGTTCTTC. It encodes CASSLASGTEYNEQFF.

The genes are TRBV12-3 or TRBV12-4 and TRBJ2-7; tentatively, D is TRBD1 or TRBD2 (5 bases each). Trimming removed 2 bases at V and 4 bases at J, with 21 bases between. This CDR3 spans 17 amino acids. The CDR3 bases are TGTGCCAGCAGTTTACCTGGGGCAGTGGTATCGGGGTACGAGCAGTACTTC. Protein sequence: CASSLPGAVVSGYEQYF.

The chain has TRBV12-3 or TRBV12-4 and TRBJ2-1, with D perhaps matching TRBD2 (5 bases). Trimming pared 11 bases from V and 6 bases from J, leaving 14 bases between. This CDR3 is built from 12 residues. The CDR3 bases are TGTGCCGGCACCATTCTAGCCAATGAGCAGTTCTTC. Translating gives CAGTILANEQFF.

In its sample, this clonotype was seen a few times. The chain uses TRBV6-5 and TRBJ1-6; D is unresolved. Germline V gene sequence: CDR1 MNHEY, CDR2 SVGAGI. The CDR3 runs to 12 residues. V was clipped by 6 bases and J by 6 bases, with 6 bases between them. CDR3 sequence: CASREGNSPLHF. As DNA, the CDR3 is TGTGCCAGCAGAGAGGGTAATTCACCCCTCCACTTT.

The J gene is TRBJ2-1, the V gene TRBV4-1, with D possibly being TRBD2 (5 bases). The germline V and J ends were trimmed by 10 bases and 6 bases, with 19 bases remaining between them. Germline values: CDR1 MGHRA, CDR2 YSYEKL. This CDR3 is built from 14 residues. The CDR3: CATRGLKKGNEQFF. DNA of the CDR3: TGCGCCACCCGAGGGTTGAAGAAGGGCAATGAGCAGTTCTTC.

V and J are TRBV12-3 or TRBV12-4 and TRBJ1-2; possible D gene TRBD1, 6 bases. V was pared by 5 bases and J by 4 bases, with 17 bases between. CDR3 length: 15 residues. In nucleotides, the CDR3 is TGTGCCAGCAGTCCATCGGGGGGCATGGGCTATGGCTACACCTTC. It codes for CASSPSGGMGYGYTF.

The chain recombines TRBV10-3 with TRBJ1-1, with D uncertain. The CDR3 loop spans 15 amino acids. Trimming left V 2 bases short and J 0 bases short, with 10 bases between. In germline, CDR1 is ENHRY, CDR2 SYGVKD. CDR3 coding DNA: TGTGCCATCAGTGAGGGGCCCGGGGTGAACACTGAAGCTTTCTTT. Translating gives CAISEGPGVNTEAFF.

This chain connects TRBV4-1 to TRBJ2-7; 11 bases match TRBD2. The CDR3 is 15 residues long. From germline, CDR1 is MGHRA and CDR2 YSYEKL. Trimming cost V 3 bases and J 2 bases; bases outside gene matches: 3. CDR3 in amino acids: CASSHGLAGTYEQYF. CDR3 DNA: TGCGCCAGCAGCCACGGACTAGCGGGTACCTACGAGCAGTACTTC.

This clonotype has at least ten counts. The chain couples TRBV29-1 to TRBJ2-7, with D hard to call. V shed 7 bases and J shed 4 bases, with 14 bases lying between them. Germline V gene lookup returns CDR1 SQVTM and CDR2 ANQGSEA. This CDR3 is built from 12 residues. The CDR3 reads CSGTSSPYEQYF. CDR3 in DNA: TGCAGCGGTACGAGCAGCCCGTACGAGCAGTACTTC.

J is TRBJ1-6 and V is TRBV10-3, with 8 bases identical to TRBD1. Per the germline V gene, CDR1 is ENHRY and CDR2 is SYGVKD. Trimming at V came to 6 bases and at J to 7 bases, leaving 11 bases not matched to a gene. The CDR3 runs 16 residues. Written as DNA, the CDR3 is TGTGCCATCAGCCAGGGGGCAGGACCCGACAATTCACCCCTCCACTTT. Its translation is CAISQGAGPDNSPLHF.

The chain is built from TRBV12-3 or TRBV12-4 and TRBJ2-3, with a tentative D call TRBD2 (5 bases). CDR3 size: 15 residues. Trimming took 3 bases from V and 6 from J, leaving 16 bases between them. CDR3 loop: CASSLTDLYQDTQYF. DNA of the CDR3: TGTGCCAGCAGTTTGACGGACTTGTATCAGGATACGCAGTATTTT.

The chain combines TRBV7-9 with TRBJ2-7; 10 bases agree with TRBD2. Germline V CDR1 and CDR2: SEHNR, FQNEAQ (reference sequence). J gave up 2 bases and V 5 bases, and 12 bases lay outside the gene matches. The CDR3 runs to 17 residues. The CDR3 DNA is TGTGCCAGCAGCCCCTTCTTGAGCGGGAGGGGCACCTACGAGCAGTACTTC. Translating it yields CASSPFLSGRGTYEQYF.

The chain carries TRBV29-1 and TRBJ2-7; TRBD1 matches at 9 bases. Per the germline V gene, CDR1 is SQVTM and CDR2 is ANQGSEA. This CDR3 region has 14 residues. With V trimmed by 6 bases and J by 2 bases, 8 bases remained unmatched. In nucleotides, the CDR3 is TGCAGCGTGGCCTCGGGACAGGGCCCCTACGAGCAGTACTTC. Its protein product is CSVASGQGPYEQYF.

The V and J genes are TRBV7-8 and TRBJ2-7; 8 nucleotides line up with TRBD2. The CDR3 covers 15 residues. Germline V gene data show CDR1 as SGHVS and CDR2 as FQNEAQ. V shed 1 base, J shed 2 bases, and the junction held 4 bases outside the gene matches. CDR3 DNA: TGTGCCAGCAGCTTAGGCGGGGGGCCCGCCTACGAGCAGTACTTC. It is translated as CASSLGGGPAYEQYF.

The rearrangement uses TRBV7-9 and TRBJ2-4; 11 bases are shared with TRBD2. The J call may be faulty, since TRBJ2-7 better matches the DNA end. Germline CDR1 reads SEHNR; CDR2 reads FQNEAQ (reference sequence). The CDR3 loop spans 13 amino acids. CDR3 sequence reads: CASSSTSGSEQYF. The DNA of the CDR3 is TGTGCCAGCAGCTCAACTAGCGGGAGCGAGCAGTACTTC.

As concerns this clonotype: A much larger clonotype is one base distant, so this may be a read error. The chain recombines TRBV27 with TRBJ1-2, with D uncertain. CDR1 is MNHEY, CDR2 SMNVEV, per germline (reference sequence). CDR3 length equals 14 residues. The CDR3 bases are TGTGCCAGCAGTTTAAAAGGGTTTAACTATGGCTGCACCTTC. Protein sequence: CASSLKGFNYGCTF.

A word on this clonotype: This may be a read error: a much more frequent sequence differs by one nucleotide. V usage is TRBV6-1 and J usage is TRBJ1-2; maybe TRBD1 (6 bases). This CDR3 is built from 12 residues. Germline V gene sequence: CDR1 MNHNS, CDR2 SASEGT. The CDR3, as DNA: TGTGCCAGCCGCAATGGACAGAGTGGCCACACCTTC. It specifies CASRNGQSGHTF.

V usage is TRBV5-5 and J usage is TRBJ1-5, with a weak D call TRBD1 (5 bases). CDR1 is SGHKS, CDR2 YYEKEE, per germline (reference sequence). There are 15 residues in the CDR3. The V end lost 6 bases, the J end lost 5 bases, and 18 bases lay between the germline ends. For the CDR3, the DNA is TGTGCCAGCATCGACCCTGGCAGGGACCATCAGCCCCAGCATTTT. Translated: CASIDPGRDHQPQHF.

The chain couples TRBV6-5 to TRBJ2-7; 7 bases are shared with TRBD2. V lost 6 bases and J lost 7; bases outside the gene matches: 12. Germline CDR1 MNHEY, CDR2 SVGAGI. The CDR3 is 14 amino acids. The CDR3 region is CASSNGGSLREQYF. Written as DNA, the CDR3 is TGTGCCAGCAGCAACGGGGGGTCGCTGAGAGAGCAGTACTTC.

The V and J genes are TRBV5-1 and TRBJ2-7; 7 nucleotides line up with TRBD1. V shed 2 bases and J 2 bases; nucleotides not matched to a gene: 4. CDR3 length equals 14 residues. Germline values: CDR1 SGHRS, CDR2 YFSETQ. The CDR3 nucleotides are TGCGCCAGCAGCTTTACGACAGGGACCTACGAGCAGTACTTC. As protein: CASSFTTGTYEQYF.